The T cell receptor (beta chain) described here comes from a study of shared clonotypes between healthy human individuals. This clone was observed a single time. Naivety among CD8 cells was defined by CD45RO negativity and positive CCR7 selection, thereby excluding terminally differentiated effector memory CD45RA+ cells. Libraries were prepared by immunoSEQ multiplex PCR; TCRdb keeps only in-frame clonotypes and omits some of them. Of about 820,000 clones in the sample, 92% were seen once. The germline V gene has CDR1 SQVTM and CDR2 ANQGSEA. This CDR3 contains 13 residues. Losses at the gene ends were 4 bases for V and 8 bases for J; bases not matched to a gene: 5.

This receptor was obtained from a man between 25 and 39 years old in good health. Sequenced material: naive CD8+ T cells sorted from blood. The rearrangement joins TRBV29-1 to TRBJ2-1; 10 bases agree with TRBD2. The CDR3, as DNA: TGCAGCGTTGCGGCTAGCGGGAGCGATGAGCAGTTCTTC. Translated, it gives CSVAASGSDEQFF.